This TCR beta chain is drawn from a study of CXCR3-negative and CXCR3-positive naive CD8 T cells. Whole-study results and caveats: The study inferred TCR strength from TRB CDR3 properties and found comparable surface CD5 between naive subsets.

As to this clonotype: No antigen is known for it.

5' RACE with UMI labels generated the TRB cDNA libraries. Using the 5' RACE reads, TCRdb records one entry per CDR3 protein without DNA. The table for this sample gives approximately 20,000 distinct CDR3 sequences. Germline CDR1 is SGHTA and CDR2 is FQGTGA. The CDR3 has 13 residues. This clonotype was sampled from a human donor in good health. Some clones in this sample may be carry-over from other donors' samples. The specimen was memory CD8+ T cells from blood. The chain has TRBV7-3 and TRBJ2-3. The CDR3 loop reads CASSSSTADTQYF.